This T cell receptor (beta chain) was sequenced in a study of shared clonotypes between healthy human individuals. V was trimmed by 6 bases and J by 10 bases, leaving 13 bases between them. CDR1 and CDR2 (germline): MNHEY, SVGAGI. This CDR3 is 11 amino acids long. A word on this clone: Its target is unknown.

The table came from immunoSEQ multiplex PCR; TCRdb's copy has only in-frame clones and leaves some out. Among 170,000 or so clones listed, 60% to 75% were seen once. General study results and limits: Estimated clonotype richness was generally higher in naive than memory subsets. Around 5.3% of naive CD4 clonotypes were shared across a few donors.

Donors comprised healthy HIV-negative adults lacking recent acute infections or vaccinations. The sequenced sample was memory CD4+ T cells sorted from blood. The subset: CD45RA-negative fraction. The rearrangement links TRBV6-5 to TRBJ2-7; D might be TRBD1 (6 bases). The clonotype comes from a man younger than 45 in good health. The CDR3 loop reads CASSHGGHQYF. CDR3 DNA sequence: TGTGCCAGCAGCCATGGGGGACACCAGTACTTC.